Listed below are T cell receptor beta chains from one sample, sequenced in a study of T cell changes during pregnancy in multiple sclerosis. Method: immunoSEQ multiplex PCR; TCRdb's copy keeps in-frame clones and lacks some. The sample contains more than 55,000 clones, about nine tenths of which appear only once. Sequencing was performed on peripheral blood, taken in the second trimester of pregnancy. The receptors derive from a female donor with multiple sclerosis, enrolled in a pregnancy study. CDR3s include the opening cysteine and the closing phenylalanine or tryptophan. The order of the fields is J gene, clone size, V gene, D gene, CDR3 DNA, CDR3 protein. A D gene is named only where the DNA matches it firmly. Expanded clones get a size class; other rows say once, few or many, or leave the size out.

j_gene: TRBJ2-1; abundance: .; v_gene: TRBV6-1; d_gene: TRBD2; CDR3nt: TGTGCCAGCAGTGACGGGCGGGGGTACAATGAGCAGTTCTTC; CDR3aa: CASSDGRGYNEQFF
j_gene: TRBJ2-1; abundance: once; v_gene: TRBV25-1; d_gene: .; CDR3nt: TGTGCCAGCAGTGAAGGCTTTGTAATAAATGAGCAGTTCTTC; CDR3aa: CASSEGFVINEQFF
j_gene: TRBJ2-7; abundance: .; v_gene: TRBV6-5; d_gene: .; CDR3nt: TGTGCCAGCAGTTACGCCGGGGGGCCACGTTACGAGCAGTACTTC; CDR3aa: CASSYAGGPRYEQYF
j_gene: TRBJ2-3; abundance: few; v_gene: TRBV5-4; d_gene: TRBD2; CDR3nt: TGTGCCAGCAGCCCGCTAGCGGGGGGCGCCACAGATACGCAGTATTTT; CDR3aa: CASSPLAGGATDTQYF
j_gene: TRBJ1-4; abundance: .; v_gene: TRBV5-8; d_gene: TRBD1; CDR3nt: TGTGCCAGCAGCAAGGGACAGAGAATGGCAACTAATGAAAAACTGTTTTTT; CDR3aa: CASSKGQRMATNEKLFF
j_gene: TRBJ2-2; abundance: .; v_gene: TRBV6-5; d_gene: TRBD2; CDR3nt: TGTGCCAGCAGCCCCGGGGGGGGAACCGGGGAGCTGTTTTTT; CDR3aa: CASSPGGGTGELFF
j_gene: TRBJ1-1; abundance: .; v_gene: TRBV7-2; d_gene: .; CDR3nt: TGTGCCAGCAGACAGGACAACACTGAAGCTTTCTTT; CDR3aa: CASRQDNTEAFF
j_gene: TRBJ1-5; abundance: .; v_gene: TRBV7-8; d_gene: TRBD1; CDR3nt: TGTGCCAGCAGCCCCGGGACAGGGAATGAGCCCCAGCATTTT; CDR3aa: CASSPGTGNEPQHF
j_gene: TRBJ2-2; abundance: .; v_gene: TRBV7-9; d_gene: .; CDR3nt: TGTGCCAGCAGATATCTGACCGGGGAGCTGTTTTTT; CDR3aa: CASRYLTGELFF
j_gene: TRBJ1-3; abundance: .; v_gene: TRBV7-8; d_gene: TRBD1; CDR3nt: TGTGCCAGCAGCATCACAGGGGTCGGAAACACCATATATTTT; CDR3aa: CASSITGVGNTIYF
j_gene: TRBJ2-7; abundance: .; v_gene: TRBV7-3; d_gene: TRBD2; CDR3nt: TGTGCCAGCAGTCCGGCCGGGACTAGCGGCTACGAGCAGTACTTC; CDR3aa: CASSPAGTSGYEQYF
j_gene: TRBJ2-1; abundance: .; v_gene: TRBV25-1; d_gene: .; CDR3nt: TGTGCCAGCAGTGGGCTTGACAGTCCTTACAATGAGCAGTTCTTC; CDR3aa: CASSGLDSPYNEQFF
j_gene: TRBJ1-4; abundance: .; v_gene: TRBV4-2; d_gene: .; CDR3nt: TGTGCCAGCAGCCAGGGTGCCCGGGATGAAAAACTGTTTTTT; CDR3aa: CASSQGARDEKLFF
j_gene: TRBJ1-2; abundance: .; v_gene: TRBV19; d_gene: .; CDR3nt: TGTGCCGCCCGGGCCGCGGGAGAACCTAACTATGGCTACACCTTC; CDR3aa: CAARAAGEPNYGYTF
j_gene: TRBJ2-5; abundance: .; v_gene: TRBV11-1; d_gene: TRBD2; CDR3nt: TGTGCCAGCAGCTTAGTAGTCCTCACCCTTCGCGGGGGGGCGGAGACCCAGTACTTC; CDR3aa: CASSLVVLTLRGGAETQYF
j_gene: TRBJ1-2; abundance: .; v_gene: TRBV29-1; d_gene: TRBD1; CDR3nt: TGCAGCGTTGGGACAGGGAACTATGGCTACACCTTC; CDR3aa: CSVGTGNYGYTF
j_gene: TRBJ2-3; abundance: .; v_gene: TRBV7-2; d_gene: .; CDR3nt: TGTGCCAGCAGCTTAGCGGGCTTCCTGGGCACAGATACGCAGTATTTT; CDR3aa: CASSLAGFLGTDTQYF
j_gene: TRBJ1-1; abundance: .; v_gene: TRBV6-6; d_gene: .; CDR3nt: TGTGCCAGCAGGTTATGGAGCATGAACACTGAAGCTTTCTTT; CDR3aa: CASRLWSMNTEAFF
j_gene: TRBJ2-7; abundance: .; v_gene: TRBV19; d_gene: .; CDR3nt: TGTGCCAGTAGACCCGGACATTTTTCTTACGAGCAGTACTTC; CDR3aa: CASRPGHFSYEQYF
j_gene: TRBJ2-5; abundance: once; v_gene: TRBV18; d_gene: .; CDR3nt: TGTGCCAGCTCACCACAAAGCGGAGGCCAAGAGACCCAGTACTTC; CDR3aa: CASSPQSGGQETQYF
j_gene: TRBJ2-7; abundance: .; v_gene: TRBV25-1; d_gene: TRBD2; CDR3nt: TGTGCCAGCAAGAGGGGTAAAAAGCGGGGGGTCCGTCGGGAGCAGTACTTC; CDR3aa: CASKRGKKRGVRREQYF
j_gene: TRBJ2-5; abundance: .; v_gene: TRBV18; d_gene: TRBD1; CDR3nt: TGTGCCAGCTCACCACCTTTCAGGACAGGCCCTCAAGAGACCCAGTACTTC; CDR3aa: CASSPPFRTGPQETQYF
j_gene: TRBJ2-2; abundance: .; v_gene: TRBV5-1; d_gene: .; CDR3nt: TGCGCCACCCGAGCGGAGCACACCGGGGAGCTGTTTTTT; CDR3aa: CATRAEHTGELFF
j_gene: TRBJ2-5; abundance: .; v_gene: TRBV29-1; d_gene: .; CDR3nt: TGCAGCGTTGCCGGGAGCACGCAAGAGACCCAGTACTTC; CDR3aa: CSVAGSTQETQYF
j_gene: TRBJ2-2; abundance: .; v_gene: TRBV18; d_gene: TRBD2; CDR3nt: TGTGCCAGCTCACCAGTCAGCGGGGAGCGATCCGGGGAGCTGTTTTTT; CDR3aa: CASSPVSGERSGELFF
j_gene: TRBJ1-1; abundance: .; v_gene: TRBV7-6; d_gene: .; CDR3nt: TGTGCCAGCAGCTTAGCGCCGGTGGAGGACACTGAAGCTTTCTTT; CDR3aa: CASSLAPVEDTEAFF
j_gene: TRBJ2-5; abundance: .; v_gene: TRBV5-5; d_gene: .; CDR3nt: TGTGCCAGCAGCTTGGGCAGGGCCGGGGGAGAGACCCAGTACTTC; CDR3aa: CASSLGRAGGETQYF
j_gene: TRBJ2-7; abundance: .; v_gene: TRBV4-3; d_gene: TRBD2; CDR3nt: TGCGCCAGCAGCCAAGTGACTAGCAGTAGATACGAGCAGTACTTC; CDR3aa: CASSQVTSSRYEQYF
j_gene: TRBJ1-1; abundance: .; v_gene: TRBV18; d_gene: .; CDR3nt: TGTGCCAGCTCACCGAGATCGTTGGGCAGGGACACTGAAGCTTTCTTT; CDR3aa: CASSPRSLGRDTEAFF
j_gene: TRBJ2-5; abundance: .; v_gene: TRBV7-8; d_gene: TRBD2; CDR3nt: TGTGCCAGCAGCTCCCACCCGAAGAGCGGGGGGGGAGAGACCCAGTACTTC; CDR3aa: CASSSHPKSGGGETQYF
j_gene: TRBJ1-2; abundance: .; v_gene: TRBV6-5; d_gene: TRBD1; CDR3nt: TGTGCCAGCAGTTCTCCGGGACAGGTGCATGGCTACACCTTC; CDR3aa: CASSSPGQVHGYTF
j_gene: TRBJ2-7; abundance: .; v_gene: TRBV6-5; d_gene: TRBD1; CDR3nt: TGTGCCAGCAGTAGACAGGGTATGCTGTACGAGCAGTACTTC; CDR3aa: CASSRQGMLYEQYF
j_gene: TRBJ2-7; abundance: .; v_gene: TRBV7-2; d_gene: TRBD2; CDR3nt: TGTGCCAGCAGCGTCACTAGCGGGGGGGCCCTCCGCTACGAGCAGTACTTC; CDR3aa: CASSVTSGGALRYEQYF
j_gene: TRBJ1-1; abundance: .; v_gene: TRBV5-1; d_gene: TRBD1; CDR3nt: TGCGCCAGCAGCTCGCCCTTGGACAGGGGGTCTGAAGCTTTCTTT; CDR3aa: CASSSPLDRGSEAFF
j_gene: TRBJ1-2; abundance: .; v_gene: TRBV30; d_gene: .; CDR3nt: TGTGCCTGGGGACGGGGGGGGCGATGGGACGGCTACACCTTC; CDR3aa: CAWGRGGRWDGYTF
j_gene: TRBJ2-7; abundance: .; v_gene: TRBV28; d_gene: TRBD2; CDR3nt: TGTGCCAGCAGTTTATCTAGCGGGAGGTTCGGCTACGAGCAGTACTTC; CDR3aa: CASSLSSGRFGYEQYF
j_gene: TRBJ2-1; abundance: .; v_gene: TRBV6-5; d_gene: TRBD2; CDR3nt: TGTGCCAGCAGGCATACTAGCGGGGTGTACAATGAGCAGTTCTTC; CDR3aa: CASRHTSGVYNEQFF
j_gene: TRBJ1-2; abundance: .; v_gene: TRBV25-1; d_gene: .; CDR3nt: TGTGCCAGCAGTGTAGCTGGGGGGTTTGGCTACACCTTC; CDR3aa: CASSVAGGFGYTF
j_gene: TRBJ1-1; abundance: .; v_gene: TRBV10-3; d_gene: .; CDR3nt: TGTGCCATCAGCGGTACCATGAACACTGAAGCTTTCTTT; CDR3aa: CAISGTMNTEAFF
j_gene: TRBJ1-3; abundance: .; v_gene: TRBV7-6; d_gene: .; CDR3nt: TGTGCCAGCAGCCCAGGCGTTCAGGGAAGTGGAAACACCATATATTTT; CDR3aa: CASSPGVQGSGNTIYF
j_gene: TRBJ2-1; abundance: .; v_gene: TRBV18; d_gene: .; CDR3nt: TGTGCCAGCTCACCATTCCAGGGTTACAATGAGCAGTTCTTC; CDR3aa: CASSPFQGYNEQFF
j_gene: TRBJ1-2; abundance: .; v_gene: TRBV30; d_gene: .; CDR3nt: TGTGCCTGGAGTGCTCCTCGGACGGGGGGCTACACCTTC; CDR3aa: CAWSAPRTGGYTF
j_gene: TRBJ1-3; abundance: .; v_gene: TRBV2; d_gene: .; CDR3nt: TGTGCCAGCAGTCCCCTAGGAGAAAACTCTGGAAACACCATATATTTT; CDR3aa: CASSPLGENSGNTIYF
j_gene: TRBJ2-5; abundance: .; v_gene: TRBV29-1; d_gene: .; CDR3nt: TGCAGCGTGGGACACATGTCTGAGACCCAGTACTTC; CDR3aa: CSVGHMSETQYF
j_gene: TRBJ1-4; abundance: .; v_gene: TRBV11-2; d_gene: .; CDR3nt: TGTGCCAGCAGCTCCATGACAGGCACGAATGAAAAACTGTTTTTT; CDR3aa: CASSSMTGTNEKLFF
j_gene: TRBJ1-5; abundance: .; v_gene: TRBV11-1; d_gene: TRBD1; CDR3nt: TGTGCCAGCAGCTCGATGGGACAGGGGAACAATCAGCCCCAGCATTTT; CDR3aa: CASSSMGQGNNQPQHF
j_gene: TRBJ1-1; abundance: .; v_gene: TRBV29-1; d_gene: TRBD1; CDR3nt: TGCAGCGTGGACAGGGGTATTTCGCCTGAAGCTTTCTTT; CDR3aa: CSVDRGISPEAFF
j_gene: TRBJ1-5; abundance: .; v_gene: TRBV2; d_gene: TRBD1; CDR3nt: TGTGCCAGCAGACCGGGACAGGGCAATAGCAATCAGCCCCAGCATTTT; CDR3aa: CASRPGQGNSNQPQHF
j_gene: TRBJ2-1; abundance: once; v_gene: TRBV4-1; d_gene: TRBD2; CDR3nt: TGCGCCAGCCCGGCGACTAGCGGGGGAAACAATGAGCAGTTCTTC; CDR3aa: CASPATSGGNNEQFF
j_gene: TRBJ1-2; abundance: few; v_gene: TRBV19; d_gene: TRBD1; CDR3nt: TGTGCCAGTAGTCCCTCCCGGGACAGCTATGGCTACACCTTC; CDR3aa: CASSPSRDSYGYTF
j_gene: TRBJ1-2; abundance: few; v_gene: TRBV27; d_gene: .; CDR3nt: TGTGCCAGCAGAGAGGACAGCGTTCCGAATGGCTACACCTTC; CDR3aa: CASREDSVPNGYTF
j_gene: TRBJ1-4; abundance: .; v_gene: TRBV18; d_gene: .; CDR3nt: TGTGCCAGCTCACCTTTGGCAGCAACTAATGAAAAACTGTTTTTT; CDR3aa: CASSPLAATNEKLFF
j_gene: TRBJ2-1; abundance: .; v_gene: TRBV27; d_gene: TRBD2; CDR3nt: TGTGCCAGCAGTTTGGTTAGCGGGACCTCGTGGTCCTACAATGAGCAGTTCTTC; CDR3aa: CASSLVSGTSWSYNEQFF
j_gene: TRBJ1-5; abundance: .; v_gene: TRBV4-2; d_gene: TRBD1; CDR3nt: TGTGCCAGCAGCCAAGAGTCTTCGACAGGGGGCAATCAGCCCCAGCATTTT; CDR3aa: CASSQESSTGGNQPQHF
j_gene: TRBJ2-1; abundance: .; v_gene: TRBV10-1; d_gene: TRBD1; CDR3nt: TGCGCCAGCAGTTGGGGACAGGGGGCTGAGCAGTTCTTC; CDR3aa: CASSWGQGAEQFF
j_gene: TRBJ2-1; abundance: once; v_gene: TRBV7-9; d_gene: .; CDR3nt: TGTGCCAGCACTCTCGGGAGCTCCTACAATGAGCAGTTCTTC; CDR3aa: CASTLGSSYNEQFF